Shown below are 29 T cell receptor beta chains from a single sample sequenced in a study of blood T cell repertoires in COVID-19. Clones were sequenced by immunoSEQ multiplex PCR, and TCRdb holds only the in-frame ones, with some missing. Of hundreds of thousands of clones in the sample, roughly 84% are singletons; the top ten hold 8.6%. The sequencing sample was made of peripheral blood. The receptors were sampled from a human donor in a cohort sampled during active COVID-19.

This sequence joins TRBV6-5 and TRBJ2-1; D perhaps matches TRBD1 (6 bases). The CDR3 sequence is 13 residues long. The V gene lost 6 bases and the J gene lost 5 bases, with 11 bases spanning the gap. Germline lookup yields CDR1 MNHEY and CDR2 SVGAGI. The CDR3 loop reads CASRMDRNNEQFF. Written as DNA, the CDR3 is TGTGCCAGCAGAATGGACAGAAACAATGAGCAGTTCTTC.

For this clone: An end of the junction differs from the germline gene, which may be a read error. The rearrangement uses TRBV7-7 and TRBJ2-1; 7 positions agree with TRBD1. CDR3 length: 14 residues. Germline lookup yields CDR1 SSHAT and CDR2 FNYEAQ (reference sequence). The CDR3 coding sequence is TGTGCTAGCAGCTCACTGACAGGGAGCAATGAGCAGTTCTTC. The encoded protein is CASSSLTGSNEQFF.

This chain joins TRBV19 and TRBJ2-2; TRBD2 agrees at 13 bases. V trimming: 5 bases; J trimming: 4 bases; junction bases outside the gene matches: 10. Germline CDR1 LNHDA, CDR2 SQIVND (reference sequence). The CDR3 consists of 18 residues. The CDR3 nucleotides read TGTGCCAGTAGTCCCTCGGGACTAGCGGGAACTGTCACCGGGGAGCTGTTTTTT. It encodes CASSPSGLAGTVTGELFF.

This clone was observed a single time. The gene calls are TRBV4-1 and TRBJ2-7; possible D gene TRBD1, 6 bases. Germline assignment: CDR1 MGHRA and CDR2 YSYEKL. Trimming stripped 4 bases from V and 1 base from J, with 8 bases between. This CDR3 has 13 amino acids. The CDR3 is CASSPQGSYEQYF. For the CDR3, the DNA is TGCGCCAGCAGCCCACAGGGTTCCTACGAGCAGTACTTC.

The CDR3 coding sequence is TGTGCCAGCAGCTTAGCCGGCAATCAGCCCCAGCATTTT. This encodes CASSLAGNQPQHF. V and J are TRBV11-2 and TRBJ1-5, with no clear D. In germline, CDR1 is SGHAT, CDR2 FQNNGV. This CDR3 is built from 13 residues. V lost 1 base and J lost 2, with 3 bases in between.

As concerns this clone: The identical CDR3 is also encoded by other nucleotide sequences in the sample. This chain's CDR3 is CASRTGLAGTDTQYF. DNA for the CDR3: TGTGCCAGCAGGACGGGACTAGCGGGGACAGATACGCAGTATTTT. The gene calls are TRBV6-5 and TRBJ2-3; TRBD2 matches 13 bases. The CDR3 runs to 15 residues. From germline, CDR1 is MNHEY and CDR2 SVGAGI. The ends lost 6 bases at V and 3 bases at J; junction bases unmatched: 3.

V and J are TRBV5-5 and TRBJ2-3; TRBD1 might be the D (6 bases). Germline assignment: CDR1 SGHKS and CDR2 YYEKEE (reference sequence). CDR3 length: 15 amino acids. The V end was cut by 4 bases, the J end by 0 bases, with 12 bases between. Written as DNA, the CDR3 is TGTGCCAGCAGCCCCGGGACACGGAGCACAGATACGCAGTATTTT. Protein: CASSPGTRSTDTQYF.

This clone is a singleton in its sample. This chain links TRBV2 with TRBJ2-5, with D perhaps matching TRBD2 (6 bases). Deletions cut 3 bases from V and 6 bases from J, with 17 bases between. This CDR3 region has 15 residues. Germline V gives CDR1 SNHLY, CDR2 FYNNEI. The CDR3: CASSERTKLGKTQYF. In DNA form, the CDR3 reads TGTGCCAGCAGTGAGCGGACTAAACTTGGGAAGACCCAGTACTTC.

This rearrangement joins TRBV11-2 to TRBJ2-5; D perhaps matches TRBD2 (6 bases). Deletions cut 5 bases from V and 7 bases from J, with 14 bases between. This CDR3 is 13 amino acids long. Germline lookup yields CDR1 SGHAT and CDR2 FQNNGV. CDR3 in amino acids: CASSRGIEGTQYF. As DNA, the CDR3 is TGTGCCAGCAGCCGGGGGATTGAGGGGACCCAGTACTTC. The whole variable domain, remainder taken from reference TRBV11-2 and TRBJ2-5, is EAGVAQSPRYKIIEKRQSVAFWCNPISGHATLYWYQQILGQGPKLLIQFQNNGVVDDSQLPKDRFSAERLKGVDSTLKIQPAKLEDSAVYLCASSRGIEGTQYFGPGTRLLVL.

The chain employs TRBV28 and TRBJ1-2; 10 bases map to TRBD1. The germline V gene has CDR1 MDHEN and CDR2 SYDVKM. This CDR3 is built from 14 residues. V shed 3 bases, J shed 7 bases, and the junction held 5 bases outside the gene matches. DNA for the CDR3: TGTGCCAGCAGTTTCGGGACAGGGGTTCTTGGCTACACCTTC. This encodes CASSFGTGVLGYTF.

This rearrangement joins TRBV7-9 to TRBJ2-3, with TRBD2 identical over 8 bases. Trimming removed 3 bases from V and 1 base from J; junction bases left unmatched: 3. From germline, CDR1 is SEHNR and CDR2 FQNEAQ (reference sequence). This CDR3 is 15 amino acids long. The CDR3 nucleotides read TGTGCCAGCAGCTTGCGGGGGGCAGGCACAGATACGCAGTATTTT. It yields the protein CASSLRGAGTDTQYF. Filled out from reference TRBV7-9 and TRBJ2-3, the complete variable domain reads DTGVSQNPRHKITKRGQNVTFRCDPISEHNRLYWYRQTLGQGPEFLTYFQNEAQLEKSRLLSDRFSAERPKGSFSTLEIQRTEQGDSAMYLCASSLRGAGTDTQYFGPGTRLTVL.

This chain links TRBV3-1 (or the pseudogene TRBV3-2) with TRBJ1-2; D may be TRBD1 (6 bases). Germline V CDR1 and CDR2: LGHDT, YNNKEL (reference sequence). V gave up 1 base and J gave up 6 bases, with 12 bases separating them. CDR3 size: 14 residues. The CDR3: CASSQVGGADGYTF. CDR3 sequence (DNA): TGTGCCAGCAGCCAAGTTGGGGGGGCCGATGGCTACACCTTC.

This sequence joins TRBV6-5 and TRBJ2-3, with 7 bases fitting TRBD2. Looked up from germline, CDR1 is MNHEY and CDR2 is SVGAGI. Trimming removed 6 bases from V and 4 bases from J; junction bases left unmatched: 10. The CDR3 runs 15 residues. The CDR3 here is CASSRPAGVSDTQYF. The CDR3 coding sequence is TGTGCCAGCAGCCGCCCCGCGGGAGTTTCAGATACGCAGTATTTT.

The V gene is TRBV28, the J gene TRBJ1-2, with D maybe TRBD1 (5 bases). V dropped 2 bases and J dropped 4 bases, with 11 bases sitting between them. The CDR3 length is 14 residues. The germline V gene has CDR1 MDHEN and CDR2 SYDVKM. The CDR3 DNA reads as TGTGCCAGCAGTTTACCCAGGGTCTTCTATGGCTACACCTTC. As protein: CASSLPRVFYGYTF.

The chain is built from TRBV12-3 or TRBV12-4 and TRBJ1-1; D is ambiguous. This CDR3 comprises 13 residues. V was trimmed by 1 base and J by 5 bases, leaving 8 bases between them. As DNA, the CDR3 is TGTGCCAGCAGTTTAGGTCCCAGGACTGAAGCTTTCTTT. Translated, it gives CASSLGPRTEAFF.

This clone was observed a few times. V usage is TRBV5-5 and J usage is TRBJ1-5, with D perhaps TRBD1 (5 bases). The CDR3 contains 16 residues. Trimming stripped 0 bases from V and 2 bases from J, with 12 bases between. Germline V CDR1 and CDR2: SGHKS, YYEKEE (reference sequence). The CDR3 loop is CASSLEGVWGNQPQHF. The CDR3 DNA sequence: TGTGCCAGCAGCTTGGAAGGGGTTTGGGGCAATCAGCCCCAGCATTTT.

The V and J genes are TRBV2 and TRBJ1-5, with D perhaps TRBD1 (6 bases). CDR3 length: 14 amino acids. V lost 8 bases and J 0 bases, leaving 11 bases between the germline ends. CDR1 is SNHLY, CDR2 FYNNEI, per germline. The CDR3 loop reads CASWHRVSNQPQHF. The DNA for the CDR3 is TGTGCCAGCTGGCACAGGGTTAGCAATCAGCCCCAGCATTTT.

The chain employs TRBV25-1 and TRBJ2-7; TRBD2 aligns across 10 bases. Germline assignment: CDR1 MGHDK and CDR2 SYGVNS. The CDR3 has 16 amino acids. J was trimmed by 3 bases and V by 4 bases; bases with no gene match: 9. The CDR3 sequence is CASSASWTSGNYEQYF. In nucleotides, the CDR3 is TGTGCCAGCAGTGCTTCATGGACTAGCGGAAACTACGAGCAGTACTTC.

CDR3 in DNA: TGCGCCAGCAGTGAGATGGGTTTCAGGACAGGGGGTCGGGAGCAGTACTTC. Translated: CASSEMGFRTGGREQYF. The rearrangement uses TRBV10-2 and TRBJ2-7; 10 bases line up with TRBD1. This CDR3 spans 17 amino acids. Germline V gene data show CDR1 as WSHSY and CDR2 as SAAADI. The trim removed 2 bases at V and 7 bases at J, leaving 14 bases unmatched.

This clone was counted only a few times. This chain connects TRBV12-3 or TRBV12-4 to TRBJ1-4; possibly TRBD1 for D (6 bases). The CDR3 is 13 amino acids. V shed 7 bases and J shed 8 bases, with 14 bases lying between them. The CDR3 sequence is CASTPPGQEKLFF. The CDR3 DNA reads TGTGCCAGCACCCCCCCCGGACAGGAAAAACTGTTTTTT.

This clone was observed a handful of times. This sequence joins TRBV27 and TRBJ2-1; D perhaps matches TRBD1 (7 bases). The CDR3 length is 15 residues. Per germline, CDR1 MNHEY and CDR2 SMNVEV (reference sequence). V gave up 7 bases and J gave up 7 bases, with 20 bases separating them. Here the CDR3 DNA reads TGTGCCAGCAAAGAGGGGCGGGACAGTGTGAATGAGCAGTTCTTC. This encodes CASKEGRDSVNEQFF.

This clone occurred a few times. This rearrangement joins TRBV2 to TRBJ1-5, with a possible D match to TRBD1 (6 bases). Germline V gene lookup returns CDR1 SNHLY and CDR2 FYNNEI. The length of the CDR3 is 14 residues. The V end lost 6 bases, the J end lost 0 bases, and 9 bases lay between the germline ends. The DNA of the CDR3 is TGTGCCAGCAGGGACAGATTTAGCAATCAGCCCCAGCATTTT. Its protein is CASRDRFSNQPQHF.

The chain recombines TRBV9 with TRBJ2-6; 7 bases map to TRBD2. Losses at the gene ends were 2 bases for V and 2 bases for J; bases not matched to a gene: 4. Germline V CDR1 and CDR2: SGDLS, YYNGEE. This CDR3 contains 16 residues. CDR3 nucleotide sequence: TGTGCCAGCAGCGTCGGGGAGGGTACTGGGGCCAACGTCCTGACTTTC. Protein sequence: CASSVGEGTGANVLTF.

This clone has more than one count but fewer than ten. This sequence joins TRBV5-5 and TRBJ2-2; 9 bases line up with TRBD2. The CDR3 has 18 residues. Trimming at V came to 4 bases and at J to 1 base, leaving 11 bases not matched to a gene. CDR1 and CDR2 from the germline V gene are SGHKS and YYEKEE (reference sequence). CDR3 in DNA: TGTGCCAGCAGCGCAAGTTTAGCGGGGGCCCTGAACACCGGGGAGCTGTTTTTT. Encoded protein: CASSASLAGALNTGELFF.

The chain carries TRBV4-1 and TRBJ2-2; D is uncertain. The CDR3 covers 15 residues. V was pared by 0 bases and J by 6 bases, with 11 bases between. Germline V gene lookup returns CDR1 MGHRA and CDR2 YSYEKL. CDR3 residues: CASSQDNSVPGELFF. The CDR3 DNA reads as TGCGCCAGCAGCCAAGATAATTCGGTCCCCGGGGAGCTGTTTTTT.

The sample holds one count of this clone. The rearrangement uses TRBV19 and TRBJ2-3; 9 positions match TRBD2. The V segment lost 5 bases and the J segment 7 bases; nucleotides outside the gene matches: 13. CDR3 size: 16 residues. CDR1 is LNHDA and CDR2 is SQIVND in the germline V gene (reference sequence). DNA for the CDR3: TGTGCCAGTAGTTCGGTAGTAGCGGGAGAGCGTAATACGCAGTATTTT. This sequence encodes CASSSVVAGERNTQYF.

This CDR3 is CASSQELQAASSTDTQYF. The CDR3 DNA is TGTGCCAGCAGCCAAGAGTTACAGGCAGCCTCTAGCACAGATACGCAGTATTTT. The rearrangement joins TRBV4-2 to TRBJ2-3; TRBD1 might be the D (5 bases). The germline V and J ends were trimmed by 0 bases and 0 bases, with 16 bases remaining between them. The CDR3 sequence is 18 residues long. CDR1 is LGHNA, CDR2 YNFKEQ, per germline.

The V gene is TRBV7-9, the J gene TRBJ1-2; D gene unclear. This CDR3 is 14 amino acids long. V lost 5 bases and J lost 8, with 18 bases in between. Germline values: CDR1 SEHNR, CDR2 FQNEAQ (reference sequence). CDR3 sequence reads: CASSSSTGIQGYTF. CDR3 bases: TGTGCCAGCAGCAGCAGTACGGGTATTCAGGGCTACACCTTC.

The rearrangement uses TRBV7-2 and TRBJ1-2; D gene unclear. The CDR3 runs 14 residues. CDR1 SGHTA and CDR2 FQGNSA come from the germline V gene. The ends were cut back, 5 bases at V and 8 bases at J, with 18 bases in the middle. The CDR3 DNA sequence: TGTGCCAGCAGCCCGCCACGGGGTATGGGAGGCTACACCTTC. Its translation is CASSPPRGMGGYTF.